This is a list of T cell receptor beta chains from one sample in a study of CD8+CD57+ T cells in acquired aplastic anemia. Each CDR3 protein gets one entry after TCRdb re-called the reads with MiXCR. This table has about 200,000 distinct CDR3 sequences, more than 55% appearing once. Sequenced: sorted CD4+, CD8+, or CD8+CD57+ T cells (not recorded which) from PBMCs. The receptors were gathered from a human donor with aplastic anemia. Both conserved end residues are part of each CDR3. The D gene is left open where the match is weak. The size field is filled for only some rows; it gives once, few, many or a size class.

TRBJ1-6 | TRBV10-3 | - | - | CAIQGQGNNSPLHF | TGTGCCATCCAGGGGCAGGGCAACAATTCACCCCTCCACTTT
TRBJ1-1 | TRBV7-8 | - | - | CASSLEGSVTEAFF | TGTGCCAGCAGCTTAGAAGGTTCAGTCACTGAAGCTTTCTTT
TRBJ2-7 | TRBV20-1 | TRBD2 | - | CSGSGDPYEQYF | TGCAGTGGTAGCGGGGACCCCTACGAGCAGTACTTC
TRBJ1-4 | TRBV15 | TRBD1 | few | CATSREWGPGTELFF | TGTGCCACCAGCAGAGAGTGGGGACCCGGGACAGAACTGTTTTTT
TRBJ2-5 | TRBV7-2 | TRBD1 | few | CASSLTGTGQETQYF | TGTGCCAGCAGCTTAACCGGGACAGGACAAGAGACCCAGTACTTC
TRBJ2-7 | TRBV20-1 | - | - | CSASSLGTVPYEQYF | TGCAGTGCCAGCAGTTTAGGGACGGTACCCTACGAGCAGTACTTC
TRBJ1-1 | TRBV20-1 | - | few | CSAAQGGDTEAFF | TGCAGTGCCGCACAGGGAGGCGACACTGAAGCTTTCTTT
TRBJ1-1 | TRBV20-1 | TRBD1 | - | CSAGDRGGAFF | TGCAGTGCGGGTGACAGGGGAGGCGCTTTCTTT
TRBJ2-1 | TRBV9 | - | - | CASSGQTATFNEQFF | TGTGCCAGCAGCGGTCAGACAGCTACATTCAATGAGCAGTTCTTC
TRBJ2-1 | TRBV15 | - | few | CATSPRAGPSYNEQFF | TGTGCCACCAGCCCCCGAGCCGGGCCCTCTTACAATGAGCAGTTCTTC
TRBJ2-2 | TRBV9 | - | many | CASSVAGNTGELFF | TGTGCCAGCAGCGTAGCAGGGAACACCGGGGAGCTGTTTTTT
TRBJ2-7 | TRBV10-3 | - | - | CAVNDDAYEQYF | TGTGCCGTAAATGACGACGCGTACGAGCAGTACTTC
TRBJ2-7 | TRBV20-1 | - | - | CSARAAELLEQYF | TGCAGTGCGAGAGCAGCGGAATTGCTAGAGCAGTACTTC
TRBJ1-1 | TRBV2 | - | - | CASSELERQVAEAFF | TGTGCCAGCAGTGAACTTGAAAGGCAAGTCGCTGAAGCTTTCTTT
TRBJ1-1 | TRBV20-1 | - | - | CSAQDTEAFF | TGCAGTGCTCAAGACACTGAAGCTTTCTTT
TRBJ1-1 | TRBV20-1 | TRBD1 | - | CSANQGGAEAFF | TGCAGTGCCAACCAGGGGGGCGCTGAAGCTTTCTTT
TRBJ2-3 | TRBV6-6 | TRBD1 | many | CASSYERPGQGTQYF | TGTGCCAGCAGTTACGAACGTCCGGGACAGGGCACGCAGTATTTT
TRBJ2-7 | TRBV20-1 | - | few | CSAPLGGGRGHYEQYF | TGCAGTGCTCCCCTGGGGGGGGGAAGGGGGCATTACGAGCAGTACTTC
TRBJ1-2 | TRBV6-9 | TRBD1 | many | CASSSRGGARNYGYTF | TGTGCCAGCAGTTCGAGAGGGGGCGCCAGGAACTATGGCTACACCTTC
TRBJ2-5 | TRBV12-3/TRBV12-4 | - | - | CASCIGVNQETQYF | TGTGCCAGCTGCATCGGTGTCAACCAAGAGACCCAGTACTTC
TRBJ2-1 | TRBV28 | TRBD1 | - | CASSDTGTVKMDEQFF | TGTGCCAGCAGTGATACCGGGACAGTGAAGATGGATGAGCAGTTCTTC
TRBJ1-1 | TRBV7-3 | - | once | CASSPQRGNTEAFF | TGTGCCAGCAGCCCCCAAAGAGGGAACACTGAAGCTTTCTTT
TRBJ2-7 | TRBV20-1 | TRBD2 | - | CSAKLLAGGRDEQYF | TGCAGTGCTAAGCTACTAGCGGGGGGCCGGGACGAGCAGTACTTC
TRBJ1-2 | TRBV19 | TRBD1 | many | CARAVRAGGFNYGYTF | TGTGCCAGAGCCGTCAGGGCAGGGGGCTTTAACTATGGCTACACCTTC
TRBJ1-5 | TRBV2 | - | - | CASREGQGNQPQHF | TGTGCCAGCAGGGAGGGACAAGGGAATCAGCCCCAGCATTTT
TRBJ2-1 | TRBV25-1 | - | few | CASSGYRAKFF | TGTGCCAGCAGTGGGTATCGGGCGAAGTTCTTC
TRBJ1-1 | TRBV20-1 | - | few | CSAQTARDPEAFF | TGCAGTGCCCAGACTGCCCGGGATCCTGAAGCTTTCTTT
TRBJ2-7 | TRBV18 | - | many | CASSSARTATYEQYF | TGTGCCAGCTCCTCTGCTAGGACCGCCACCTACGAGCAGTACTTC
TRBJ2-3 | TRBV12-3/TRBV12-4 | - | - | CASSPLGDTQYF | TGTGCCAGCAGCCCCCTCGGAGATACGCAGTATTTT
TRBJ1-2 | TRBV20-1 | - | few | CSANPLEAYGYTF | TGCAGTGCTAATCCCCTCGAGGCCTATGGCTACACCTTC
TRBJ2-5 | TRBV7-9 | - | - | CASSNQGILQETQYF | TGTGCCAGCAGCAATCAGGGAATTCTTCAAGAGACCCAGTACTTC
TRBJ2-2 | TRBV29-1 | - | - | CSTLGGTRNTGELFF | TGCAGCACCCTCGGCGGGACCCGGAACACCGGGGAGCTGTTTTTT
TRBJ1-4 | TRBV5-1 | - | - | CASSLGQAYEKLFF | TGCGCCAGCAGCCTGGGACAAGCATATGAAAAACTGTTTTTT
TRBJ2-3 | TRBV6-4 | - | few | CATAQGSTDTQYF | TGTGCCACCGCACAGGGAAGTACAGATACGCAGTATTTT
TRBJ1-6 | TRBV20-1 | TRBD1 | few | CSAKGQGLSSYNSPLHF | TGCAGTGCCAAGGGACAGGGCCTCAGCTCCTATAATTCACCCCTCCACTTT
TRBJ1-1 | TRBV2 | - | - | CASSGNGLNTEAFF | TGTGCCAGCAGTGGAAACGGGCTGAACACTGAAGCTTTCTTT
TRBJ2-7 | TRBV2 | - | - | CASSEGDVRYEQYF | TGTGCCAGCAGTGAAGGGGATGTTAGATACGAGCAGTACTTC